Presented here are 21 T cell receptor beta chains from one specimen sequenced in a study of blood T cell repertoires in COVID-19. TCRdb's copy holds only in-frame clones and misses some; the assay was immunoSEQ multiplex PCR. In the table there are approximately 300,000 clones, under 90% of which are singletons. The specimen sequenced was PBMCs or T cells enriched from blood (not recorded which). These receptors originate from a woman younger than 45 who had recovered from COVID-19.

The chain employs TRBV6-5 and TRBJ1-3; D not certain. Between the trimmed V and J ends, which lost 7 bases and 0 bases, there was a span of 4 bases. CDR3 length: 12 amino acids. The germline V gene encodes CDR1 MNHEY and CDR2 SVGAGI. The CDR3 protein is CASISSGNTIYF. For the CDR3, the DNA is TGTGCCAGCATCAGCTCTGGAAACACCATATATTTT.

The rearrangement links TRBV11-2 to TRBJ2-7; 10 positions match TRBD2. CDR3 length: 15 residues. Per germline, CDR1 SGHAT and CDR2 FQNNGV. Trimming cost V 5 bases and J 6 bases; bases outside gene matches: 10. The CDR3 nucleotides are TGTGCCAGCAGCCAGAGGACTAGCGGCAGATCCGAGCAGTACTTC. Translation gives CASSQRTSGRSEQYF.

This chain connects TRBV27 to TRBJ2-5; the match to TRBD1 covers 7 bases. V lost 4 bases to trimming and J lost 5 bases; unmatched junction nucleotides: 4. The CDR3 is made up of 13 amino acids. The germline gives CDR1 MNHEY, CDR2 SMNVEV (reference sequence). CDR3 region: CASSSPTGETQYF. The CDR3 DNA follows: TGTGCCAGCAGTTCCCCGACAGGGGAGACCCAGTACTTC.

The CDR3 is CASSPEGGNSGANVLTF. CDR3 DNA: TGTGCCAGCTCACCCGAAGGGGGTAACTCTGGGGCCAACGTCCTGACTTTC. The chain employs TRBV18 and TRBJ2-6, with D maybe TRBD1 (6 bases). CDR3 length equals 17 residues. Trimming removed 3 bases at V and 0 bases at J, with 12 bases between. Looked up from germline, CDR1 is KGHSH and CDR2 is LQKENI.

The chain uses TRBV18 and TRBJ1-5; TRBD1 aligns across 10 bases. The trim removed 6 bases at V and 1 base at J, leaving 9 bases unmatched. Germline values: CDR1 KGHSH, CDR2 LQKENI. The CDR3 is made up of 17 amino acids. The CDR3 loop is CASSNTGQGGSNQPQHF. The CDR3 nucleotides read TGTGCCAGCTCTAACACAGGACAGGGGGGGAGCAATCAGCCCCAGCATTTT.

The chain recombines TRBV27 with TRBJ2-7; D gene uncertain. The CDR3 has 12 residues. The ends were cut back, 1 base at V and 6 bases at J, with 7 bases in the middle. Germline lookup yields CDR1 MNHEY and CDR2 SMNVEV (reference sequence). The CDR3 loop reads CASSLYRGEQYF. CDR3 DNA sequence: TGTGCCAGCAGTTTATATCGAGGCGAGCAGTACTTC.

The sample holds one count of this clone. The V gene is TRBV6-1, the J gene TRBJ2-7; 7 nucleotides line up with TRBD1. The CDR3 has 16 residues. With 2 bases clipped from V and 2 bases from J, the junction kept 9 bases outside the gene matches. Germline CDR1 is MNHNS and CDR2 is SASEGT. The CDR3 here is CASSESLRGTAYEQYF. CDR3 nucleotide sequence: TGTGCCAGCAGTGAATCATTAAGGGGGACAGCCTACGAGCAGTACTTC.

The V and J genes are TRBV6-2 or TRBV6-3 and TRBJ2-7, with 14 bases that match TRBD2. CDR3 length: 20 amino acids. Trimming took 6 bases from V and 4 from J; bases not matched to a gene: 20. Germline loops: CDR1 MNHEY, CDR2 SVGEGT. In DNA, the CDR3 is TGTGCCAGCAGCCCCTTAACTTGGGGGACTAGCGGGAGTTTGGTATACGAGCAGTACTTC. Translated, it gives CASSPLTWGTSGSLVYEQYF.

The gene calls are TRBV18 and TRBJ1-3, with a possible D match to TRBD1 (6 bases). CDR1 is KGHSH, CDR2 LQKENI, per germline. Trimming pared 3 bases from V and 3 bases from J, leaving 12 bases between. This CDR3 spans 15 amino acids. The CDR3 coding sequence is TGTGCCAGCTCACCGGGGGAACAGGGTGGAAACACCATATATTTT. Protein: CASSPGEQGGNTIYF.

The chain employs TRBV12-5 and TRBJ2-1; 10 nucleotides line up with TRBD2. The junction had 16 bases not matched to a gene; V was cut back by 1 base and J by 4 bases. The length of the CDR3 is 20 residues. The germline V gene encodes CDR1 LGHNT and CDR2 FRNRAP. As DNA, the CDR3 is TGTGCTAGTGGTTTGGCCCCTTGGGTGGCTAGCGGGAGACGATACAATGAGCAGTTCTTC. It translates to CASGLAPWVASGRRYNEQFF.

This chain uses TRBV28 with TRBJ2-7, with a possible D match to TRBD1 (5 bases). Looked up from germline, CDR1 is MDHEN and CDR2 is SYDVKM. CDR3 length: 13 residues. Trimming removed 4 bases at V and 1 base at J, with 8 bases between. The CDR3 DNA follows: TGTGCCAGCAGTTCTTCAGGGTCCTACGAGCAGTACTTC. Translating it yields CASSSSGSYEQYF.

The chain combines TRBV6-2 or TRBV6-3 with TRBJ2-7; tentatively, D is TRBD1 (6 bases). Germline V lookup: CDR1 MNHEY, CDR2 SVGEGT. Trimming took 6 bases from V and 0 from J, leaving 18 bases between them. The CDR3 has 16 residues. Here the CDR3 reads CASSSPRTDTSYEQYF. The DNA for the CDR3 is TGTGCCAGCAGCTCTCCTCGGACAGATACCTCCTACGAGCAGTACTTC.

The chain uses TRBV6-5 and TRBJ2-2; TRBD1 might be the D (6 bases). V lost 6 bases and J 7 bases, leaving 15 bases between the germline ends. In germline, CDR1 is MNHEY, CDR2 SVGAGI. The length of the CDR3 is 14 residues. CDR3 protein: CASRWAGDDGELFF. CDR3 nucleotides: TGTGCCAGCAGGTGGGCAGGGGACGACGGGGAGCTGTTTTTT.

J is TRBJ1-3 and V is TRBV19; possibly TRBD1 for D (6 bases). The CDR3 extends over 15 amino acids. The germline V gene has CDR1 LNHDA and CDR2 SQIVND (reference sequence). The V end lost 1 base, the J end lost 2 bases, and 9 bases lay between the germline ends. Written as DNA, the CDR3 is TGTGCCAGTAGTATAGGAGGGGGAACTGGAAACACCATATATTTT. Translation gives CASSIGGGTGNTIYF.

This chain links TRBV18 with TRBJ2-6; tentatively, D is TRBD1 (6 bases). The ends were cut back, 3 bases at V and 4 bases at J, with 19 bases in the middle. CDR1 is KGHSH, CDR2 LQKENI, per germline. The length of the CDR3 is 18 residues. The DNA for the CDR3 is TGTGCCAGCTCACCCTCGGGCGCAATGGGGGCCGGGGCCAACGTCCTGACTTTC. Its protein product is CASSPSGAMGAGANVLTF.

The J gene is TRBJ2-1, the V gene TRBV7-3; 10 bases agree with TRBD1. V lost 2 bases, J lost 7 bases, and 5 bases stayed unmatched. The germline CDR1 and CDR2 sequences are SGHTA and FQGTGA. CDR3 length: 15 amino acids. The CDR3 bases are TGTGCCAGCAGCTTAGGACAGGGGGTTTTGAATGAGCAGTTCTTC. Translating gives CASSLGQGVLNEQFF.

The chain's CDR3 is CASSYRSGSDNEQFF. The DNA of the CDR3 is TGTGCCAGCAGTTACAGGAGCGGGTCAGACAATGAGCAGTTCTTC. The genes are TRBV6-5 and TRBJ2-1, with D perhaps TRBD2 (6 bases). CDR1 is MNHEY, CDR2 SVGAGI, per germline. The CDR3 has 15 residues. The germline V and J ends were trimmed by 2 bases and 5 bases, with 13 bases remaining between them.

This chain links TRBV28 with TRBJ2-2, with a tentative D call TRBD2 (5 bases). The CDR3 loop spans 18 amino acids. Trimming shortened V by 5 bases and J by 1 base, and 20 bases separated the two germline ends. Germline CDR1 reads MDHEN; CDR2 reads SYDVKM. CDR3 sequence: CASSLPSDWKENTGELFF. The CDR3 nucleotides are TGTGCCAGCAGTCTACCCTCGGACTGGAAGGAGAACACCGGGGAGCTGTTTTTT.

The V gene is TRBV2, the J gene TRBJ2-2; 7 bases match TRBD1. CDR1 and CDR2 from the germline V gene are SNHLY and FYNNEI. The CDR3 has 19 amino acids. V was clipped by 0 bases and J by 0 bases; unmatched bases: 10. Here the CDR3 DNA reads TGTGCCAGCAGTGAAGCGGGCGACAGGGCTTGGACGAACACCGGGGAGCTGTTTTTT. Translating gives CASSEAGDRAWTNTGELFF.

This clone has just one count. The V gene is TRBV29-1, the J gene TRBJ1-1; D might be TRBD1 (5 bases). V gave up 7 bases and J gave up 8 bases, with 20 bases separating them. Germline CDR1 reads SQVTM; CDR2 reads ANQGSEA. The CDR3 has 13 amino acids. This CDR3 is CSAGKGHRQEAFF. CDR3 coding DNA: TGCAGCGCTGGCAAAGGACATAGACAAGAAGCTTTCTTT. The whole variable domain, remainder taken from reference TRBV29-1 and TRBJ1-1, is SAVISQKPSRDICQRGTSLTIQCQVDSQVTMMFWYRQQPGQSLTLIATANQGSEATYESGFVIDKFPISRPNLTFSTLTVSNMSPEDSSIYLCSAGKGHRQEAFFGQGTRLTVV.

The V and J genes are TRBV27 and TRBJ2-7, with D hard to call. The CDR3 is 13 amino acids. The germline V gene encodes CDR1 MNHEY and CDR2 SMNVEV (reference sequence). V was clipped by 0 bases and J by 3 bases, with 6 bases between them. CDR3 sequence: CASSLSAHYEQYF. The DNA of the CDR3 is TGTGCCAGCAGTTTATCTGCGCACTACGAGCAGTACTTC.